A selection of T cell receptor beta chains follows, all from one sample in a study of blood T cells in healthy people across ages. TCRdb called the 5' RACE reads again in MiXCR, with one record for every CDR3 protein. The sample holds approximately 830,000 distinct CDR3 sequences, around 62% seen once. Sequences were obtained from blood. The receptors shown here come from a man aged 25 to 40 in good health. Each CDR3 is given with its conserved first and last residue. Each record gives: J gene, D gene, V gene, clone size, CDR3 protein, CDR3 DNA. D genes are given only for firm matches. A row's size may be missing; if present it is once, few, many or a size class.

j_gene: TRBJ2-7; d_gene: TRBD2; v_gene: TRBV6-1; abundance: NA; CDR3aa: CASSSSVGAAGGPLRRSYEQYF; CDR3nt: TGTGCCAGCAGTAGTTCGGTCGGAGCGGCGGGGGGCCCCCTTCGACGTTCCTACGAGCAGTACTTC
j_gene: TRBJ1-5; d_gene: NA; v_gene: TRBV20-1; abundance: NA; CDR3aa: CSARDPWESNQPQHF; CDR3nt: TGCAGTGCTAGAGACCCATGGGAGAGCAATCAGCCCCAGCATTTT
j_gene: TRBJ2-3; d_gene: TRBD2; v_gene: TRBV7-2; abundance: NA; CDR3aa: CASSLVSGGAWDTQYF; CDR3nt: TGTGCCAGCAGCTTAGTCAGCGGGGGGGCATGGGATACGCAGTATTTT
j_gene: TRBJ2-4; d_gene: NA; v_gene: TRBV28; abundance: NA; CDR3aa: CASSYQTAQQYF; CDR3nt: TGTGCCAGCAGTTATCAGACAGCCCAGCAGTACTTC
j_gene: TRBJ2-5; d_gene: NA; v_gene: TRBV20-1; abundance: NA; CDR3aa: CSAGGSSGLYETQYF; CDR3nt: TGCAGTGCTGGCGGAAGCTCGGGCTTATACGAGACCCAGTACTTC
j_gene: TRBJ2-7; d_gene: NA; v_gene: TRBV27; abundance: NA; CDR3aa: CASSLYMGDEQYF; CDR3nt: TGTGCCAGCAGTTTATATATGGGCGACGAGCAGTACTTC
j_gene: TRBJ2-1; d_gene: NA; v_gene: TRBV4-2; abundance: NA; CDR3aa: CASSQDLTEQFF; CDR3nt: TGTGCCAGCAGCCAAGACCTGACTGAGCAGTTCTTC
j_gene: TRBJ1-2; d_gene: TRBD1; v_gene: TRBV4-2; abundance: NA; CDR3aa: CASSQDPHRDSPINHGYTF; CDR3nt: TGTGCCAGCAGCCAAGACCCCCACCGGGACAGCCCGATTAACCATGGCTACACCTTC
j_gene: TRBJ2-1; d_gene: NA; v_gene: TRBV10-3; abundance: many; CDR3aa: CAISEASCEQFF; CDR3nt: TGTGCCATCAGTGAGGCGAGTTGTGAGCAGTTCTTC
j_gene: TRBJ2-3; d_gene: TRBD2; v_gene: TRBV5-6; abundance: NA; CDR3aa: CASSPGRRGARGTDTQYF; CDR3nt: TGTGCCAGCAGCCCGGGGAGGCGGGGGGCTCGTGGCACAGATACGCAGTATTTT
j_gene: TRBJ2-3; d_gene: TRBD1; v_gene: TRBV7-9; abundance: NA; CDR3aa: CASSLGWQGATDTQYF; CDR3nt: TGTGCCAGCAGCTTAGGTTGGCAGGGGGCCACAGATACGCAGTATTTT
j_gene: TRBJ1-2; d_gene: NA; v_gene: TRBV4-3; abundance: NA; CDR3aa: CASSQDKALGGYTF; CDR3nt: TGCGCCAGCAGCCAAGATAAGGCTTTAGGAGGCTACACCTTC
j_gene: TRBJ2-7; d_gene: TRBD1; v_gene: TRBV20-1; abundance: NA; CDR3aa: CSAQTGVQFYEQYF; CDR3nt: TGCAGTGCACAAACAGGGGTCCAATTCTACGAGCAGTACTTC
j_gene: TRBJ2-1; d_gene: TRBD1; v_gene: TRBV29-1; abundance: NA; CDR3aa: CSVRTGTGLGEQFF; CDR3nt: TGCAGCGTCAGGACCGGGACAGGGCTGGGTGAGCAGTTCTTC
j_gene: TRBJ2-3; d_gene: TRBD1; v_gene: TRBV6-2/TRBV6-3; abundance: few; CDR3aa: CASSQGDRSTDTQYF; CDR3nt: TGTGCCAGCAGTCAAGGGGACAGGAGCACAGATACGCAGTATTTT
j_gene: TRBJ2-1; d_gene: NA; v_gene: TRBV7-2; abundance: few; CDR3aa: CASSFALGTGEQFF; CDR3nt: TGTGCCAGCAGTTTTGCCCTGGGTACCGGGGAGCAGTTCTTC
j_gene: TRBJ2-3; d_gene: NA; v_gene: TRBV10-3; abundance: NA; CDR3aa: CAISESQARTDTQYF; CDR3nt: TGTGCCATCAGTGAGTCGCAGGCCCGCACAGATACGCAGTATTTT
j_gene: TRBJ2-5; d_gene: NA; v_gene: TRBV6-1; abundance: NA; CDR3aa: CASSDLAGTQETQYF; CDR3nt: TGTGCCAGCAGTGATTTGGCGGGGACACAAGAGACCCAGTACTTC
j_gene: TRBJ2-1; d_gene: NA; v_gene: TRBV5-1; abundance: NA; CDR3aa: CASSLDDRWNEQFF; CDR3nt: TGCGCCAGCAGCTTGGATGACCGTTGGAATGAGCAGTTCTTC
j_gene: TRBJ2-3; d_gene: NA; v_gene: TRBV9; abundance: NA; CDR3aa: CASSSRATADTQYF; CDR3nt: TGTGCCAGCAGCTCCCGGGCCACCGCAGATACGCAGTATTTT
j_gene: TRBJ1-6; d_gene: NA; v_gene: TRBV12-3/TRBV12-4; abundance: NA; CDR3aa: CASSPRGAYNSPLHF; CDR3nt: TGTGCCAGCAGTCCCCGGGGCGCCTATAATTCACCCCTCCACTTT
j_gene: TRBJ2-1; d_gene: TRBD1; v_gene: TRBV7-2; abundance: NA; CDR3aa: CASSVGTGDNEQFF; CDR3nt: TGTGCCAGCAGCGTCGGGACAGGGGACAATGAGCAGTTCTTC
j_gene: TRBJ2-7; d_gene: TRBD2; v_gene: TRBV20-1; abundance: NA; CDR3aa: CSLRAGDLREQYF; CDR3nt: TGCAGTCTGAGGGCGGGGGATTTGCGGGAGCAGTACTTC
j_gene: TRBJ2-7; d_gene: TRBD1; v_gene: TRBV4-2; abundance: NA; CDR3aa: CASSQEDRLYEQYF; CDR3nt: TGTGCCAGCAGCCAAGAGGACAGGCTCTACGAGCAGTACTTC
j_gene: TRBJ2-1; d_gene: TRBD2; v_gene: TRBV6-4; abundance: few; CDR3aa: CASSVRRGGYNEQFF; CDR3nt: TGTGCCAGCAGTGTACGGCGGGGGGGTTACAATGAGCAGTTCTTC
j_gene: TRBJ2-2; d_gene: TRBD1; v_gene: TRBV11-2; abundance: NA; CDR3aa: CASSIRGQGSYFFAGELFF; CDR3nt: TGTGCCAGCAGCATTAGGGGACAGGGCTCGTATTTTTTTGCCGGGGAGCTGTTTTTT
j_gene: TRBJ1-2; d_gene: TRBD1; v_gene: TRBV29-1; abundance: few; CDR3aa: CSGWGQANYGYTF; CDR3nt: TGCAGCGGCTGGGGACAGGCGAACTATGGCTACACCTTC
j_gene: TRBJ2-7; d_gene: TRBD1; v_gene: TRBV6-5; abundance: NA; CDR3aa: CASRTDRVPYEQYF; CDR3nt: TGTGCCAGCAGAACAGACAGGGTCCCCTACGAGCAGTACTTC
j_gene: TRBJ1-5; d_gene: NA; v_gene: TRBV28; abundance: NA; CDR3aa: CASRQGGSKQPQHF; CDR3nt: TGTGCCAGCAGACAGGGAGGGAGCAAGCAGCCCCAGCATTTT
j_gene: TRBJ2-7; d_gene: TRBD2; v_gene: TRBV20-1; abundance: few; CDR3aa: CSARDYKRGADEQYF; CDR3nt: TGCAGTGCTAGAGATTACAAGCGGGGGGCGGACGAGCAGTACTTC
j_gene: TRBJ2-1; d_gene: NA; v_gene: TRBV9; abundance: once; CDR3aa: CASSPRNLHEQFF; CDR3nt: TGTGCCAGCAGCCCCCGCAACCTACATGAGCAGTTCTTC
j_gene: TRBJ1-2; d_gene: NA; v_gene: TRBV12-3/TRBV12-4; abundance: few; CDR3aa: CASTPDIGYGYTF; CDR3nt: TGTGCCAGCACCCCTGATATCGGTTATGGCTACACCTTC
j_gene: TRBJ2-1; d_gene: NA; v_gene: TRBV20-1; abundance: NA; CDR3aa: CSASGRRSYNEQFF; CDR3nt: TGCAGTGCTAGCGGCAGGCGCTCCTACAATGAGCAGTTCTTC
j_gene: TRBJ1-2; d_gene: NA; v_gene: TRBV10-3; abundance: NA; CDR3aa: CAISVTGNYGYTF; CDR3nt: TGTGCCATCAGCGTAACAGGGAACTATGGCTACACCTTC
j_gene: TRBJ2-1; d_gene: NA; v_gene: TRBV25-1; abundance: NA; CDR3aa: CASSVWQSYNEQFF; CDR3nt: TGTGCCAGCAGTGTGTGGCAGTCCTACAATGAGCAGTTCTTC
j_gene: TRBJ2-5; d_gene: TRBD2; v_gene: TRBV5-6; abundance: NA; CDR3aa: CASSPLWTRLAGAQDQETQYF; CDR3nt: TGTGCCAGCAGCCCGTTATGGACTAGACTAGCGGGGGCTCAAGACCAAGAGACCCAGTACTTC
j_gene: TRBJ2-1; d_gene: NA; v_gene: TRBV20-1; abundance: NA; CDR3aa: CSARLRLGYEQFF; CDR3nt: TGCAGTGCTAGACTCCGCCTCGGGTATGAGCAGTTCTTC
j_gene: TRBJ1-1; d_gene: NA; v_gene: TRBV28; abundance: NA; CDR3aa: CASSSGRGRSFF; CDR3nt: TGTGCCAGCAGTTCCGGGAGGGGTCGGTCTTTCTTT
j_gene: TRBJ1-4; d_gene: NA; v_gene: TRBV9; abundance: few; CDR3aa: CASSPRPNEKLFF; CDR3nt: TGTGCCAGCAGCCCTCGTCCTAATGAAAAACTGTTTTTT
j_gene: TRBJ2-7; d_gene: NA; v_gene: TRBV12-3/TRBV12-4; abundance: NA; CDR3aa: CASSFSRQTYEQYF; CDR3nt: TGTGCCAGCAGTTTCTCACGCCAGACCTACGAGCAGTACTTC
j_gene: TRBJ1-3; d_gene: TRBD1; v_gene: TRBV5-6; abundance: NA; CDR3aa: CASRRQGSGNTIYF; CDR3nt: TGTGCCAGCAGGAGACAGGGATCTGGAAACACCATATATTTT
j_gene: TRBJ2-7; d_gene: NA; v_gene: TRBV20-1; abundance: NA; CDR3aa: CSASEGFEQYF; CDR3nt: TGCAGTGCTTCTGAGGGATTCGAGCAGTACTTC
j_gene: TRBJ2-3; d_gene: TRBD2; v_gene: TRBV3-1; abundance: NA; CDR3aa: CASSQAPPTGTSGAITDTQYF; CDR3nt: TGTGCCAGCAGCCAAGCCCCCCCGACCGGGACTAGCGGGGCAATCACAGATACGCAGTATTTT
j_gene: TRBJ1-2; d_gene: NA; v_gene: TRBV29-1; abundance: NA; CDR3aa: CSVDQGLGDYGYTF; CDR3nt: TGCAGCGTTGACCAGGGGTTGGGGGACTATGGCTACACCTTC
j_gene: TRBJ2-3; d_gene: NA; v_gene: TRBV27; abundance: once; CDR3aa: CASSKYRSTDTQYF; CDR3nt: TGTGCCAGCAGCAAATACAGGAGCACAGATACGCAGTATTTT
j_gene: TRBJ1-5; d_gene: NA; v_gene: TRBV20-1; abundance: few; CDR3aa: CSAILQDFNQPQHF; CDR3nt: TGCAGTGCTATCTTACAGGATTTCAATCAGCCCCAGCATTTT
j_gene: TRBJ2-7; d_gene: NA; v_gene: TRBV6-6; abundance: few; CDR3aa: CASSYSILSDEQYF; CDR3nt: TGTGCCAGCAGTTACTCGATTCTCTCAGACGAGCAGTACTTC
j_gene: TRBJ2-1; d_gene: NA; v_gene: TRBV18; abundance: few; CDR3aa: CASSRGPPENEQFF; CDR3nt: TGTGCCAGCTCACGGGGACCCCCGGAGAATGAGCAGTTCTTC
j_gene: TRBJ2-7; d_gene: NA; v_gene: TRBV28; abundance: few; CDR3aa: CASSLHSSYEQYF; CDR3nt: TGTGCCAGCAGTTTACACAGTTCCTACGAGCAGTACTTC
j_gene: TRBJ1-2; d_gene: NA; v_gene: TRBV10-3; abundance: NA; CDR3aa: CAISDSLQYGYTF; CDR3nt: TGTGCCATCAGTGACTCTCTGCAATATGGCTACACCTTC
j_gene: TRBJ2-5; d_gene: NA; v_gene: TRBV29-1; abundance: NA; CDR3aa: CSARTWGETQYF; CDR3nt: TGCAGCGCCCGGACCTGGGGAGAGACCCAGTACTTC
j_gene: TRBJ2-7; d_gene: NA; v_gene: TRBV29-1; abundance: NA; CDR3aa: CSVKGKNPYEQYF; CDR3nt: TGCAGCGTCAAAGGGAAAAACCCATACGAGCAGTACTTC